This T cell receptor beta chain stems from a study of CD8 T cells in ankylosing spondylitis. From the 5' RACE reads, TCRdb called clonotypes with MiXCR, one entry per CDR3 protein. The sample carries thousands of distinct CDR3 sequences, approximately 7.7% recorded once. This clonotype originated in a male donor with ankylosing spondylitis or in good health (not recorded which). Material: blood, either unsorted or a sorted T cell fraction (not recorded which).

For the CDR3, the DNA is TGTGCCAGCAGCGAAGACAGGGCTGGGGCCAACATCCCGACTTTC. This translates into CASSEDRAGANIPTF. This chain joins TRBV9 and TRBJ2-6; the match to TRBD1 covers 7 bases. This CDR3 is 15 amino acids long. Germline-derived CDR1 and CDR2 are SGDLS and YYNGEE. V gave up 3 bases and J gave up 18 bases; unmatched junction bases: 18.